Listed below are T cell receptor beta chains from one sample, sequenced in a study of early T cells in non-severe SARS-CoV-2 infection. MiXCR, applied by TCRdb to the 5' RACE reads, yields one record per CDR3 protein. The sample has tens of thousands of distinct CDR3 sequences, around 18% seen once; the top ten hold about 8.4%. This sample comprised whole blood, obtained at baseline. The receptors were gathered from an adult who was a healthcare worker with PCR-confirmed SARS-CoV-2 infection or an uninfected control (not recorded which). Each CDR3 is given with its conserved first and last residue. A D gene is named only where the DNA matches it firmly. Size is stated for part of the rows, as once, few or many counts, or as a class when the clone is expanded.

v_call	j_call	cdr3_length	d_call	clone_size	cdr3_aa	cdr3_nt
TRBV19	TRBJ1-5	16	TRBD1	many	CASSIGGTGFPQPQHF	TGTGCCAGTAGTATAGGGGGGACAGGCTTCCCTCAGCCCCAGCATTTT
TRBV20-1	TRBJ2-7	13	NA	NA	CSATQTLSYEQYF	TGCAGTGCAACTCAGACATTATCCTACGAGCAGTACTTC
TRBV27	TRBJ2-1	15	NA	many	CASSLSSGAYNEQFF	TGTGCCAGCAGTTTATCATCAGGGGCCTACAATGAGCAGTTCTTC
TRBV20-1	TRBJ1-2	14	TRBD1	NA	CSGLGTGVNYGYTF	TGCAGTGGTCTAGGGACAGGGGTTAACTATGGCTACACCTTC
TRBV6-6	TRBJ2-1	13	NA	few	CASQSPGGREQFF	TGTGCCAGCCAGAGTCCAGGGGGGCGGGAGCAGTTCTTC
TRBV10-3	TRBJ2-1	14	NA	few	CAIRAGPNLWEQFF	TGTGCCATCAGGGCAGGCCCCAACCTCTGGGAGCAGTTCTTC
TRBV4-2	TRBJ2-3	15	NA	NA	CASSQDRAAQDTQYF	TGTGCCAGCAGCCAAGACCGGGCTGCACAAGATACGCAGTATTTT
TRBV7-2	TRBJ2-3	12	NA	NA	CASSFFLDTQYF	TGTGCCAGCAGTTTTTTCTTAGATACGCAGTATTTT
TRBV19	TRBJ1-2	12	NA	many	CASSGNNYGYTF	TGTGCCAGTAGTGGGAATAACTATGGCTACACCTTC
TRBV6-5	TRBJ1-5	15	NA	few	CASSYSSGGGQPQHF	TGTGCCAGCAGTTACTCGTCCGGGGGTGGGCAGCCCCAGCATTTT
TRBV6-2/TRBV6-3	TRBJ2-1	11	NA	NA	CASSYTNEQFF	TGTGCCAGCAGTTACACCAATGAGCAGTTCTTC
TRBV4-1	TRBJ1-4	14	NA	few	CASGSAGTNEKLFF	TGCGCCAGCGGCTCGGCGGGAACTAATGAAAAACTGTTTTTT
TRBV20-1	TRBJ1-6	16	NA	few	CSASPVQGSYNSPLHF	TGCAGTGCTTCTCCGGTACAGGGCTCCTATAATTCACCCCTCCACTTT
TRBV18	TRBJ1-5	15	NA	many	CASSPNAGSNQPQHF	TGTGCCAGCTCACCAAACGCGGGGAGCAATCAGCCCCAGCATTTT
TRBV5-1	TRBJ1-2	15	NA	few	CASSLAQVTASGYTF	TGCGCCAGCAGCTTGGCCCAGGTAACGGCGAGCGGCTACACCTTC
TRBV6-2/TRBV6-3	TRBJ2-4	16	TRBD1	NA	CASSYLGGGQGSTLDF	TGTGCCAGCAGTTACCTTGGCGGTGGACAGGGATCCACTTTGGACTTC